This T cell receptor (beta chain) was sequenced for a study of blood T cells in healthy people across ages. Study findings and constraints: Estimates of diversity drawn from one million T cells were considered underestimates.

Next came a second PCR, run for about 7 to 12 cycles, which used a sample-barcoded 5' primer along with a J-beta primer mix. TCRdb fed the 5' RACE reads into MiXCR, producing one record per CDR3 protein. The sample consists of around 1.5 million distinct CDR3 sequences, roughly 60% of them appearing once. Per germline, CDR1 DFQATT and CDR2 SNEGSKA (reference sequence). This CDR3 is built from 12 residues. As for this clonotype: What it binds is unknown. The junction does not match germline at one end; this may be a read error.

The chain combines TRBV20-1 with TRBJ2-1; 7 nucleotides match TRBD2. The source of this sequence is a man aged 18 to 35 in good health. Sequencing was done on a sample of blood. Written as DNA, the CDR3 is TGCAGTACTAGCGACCCCTACAATGAGCAGTTCTTC. This encodes CSTSDPYNEQFF.